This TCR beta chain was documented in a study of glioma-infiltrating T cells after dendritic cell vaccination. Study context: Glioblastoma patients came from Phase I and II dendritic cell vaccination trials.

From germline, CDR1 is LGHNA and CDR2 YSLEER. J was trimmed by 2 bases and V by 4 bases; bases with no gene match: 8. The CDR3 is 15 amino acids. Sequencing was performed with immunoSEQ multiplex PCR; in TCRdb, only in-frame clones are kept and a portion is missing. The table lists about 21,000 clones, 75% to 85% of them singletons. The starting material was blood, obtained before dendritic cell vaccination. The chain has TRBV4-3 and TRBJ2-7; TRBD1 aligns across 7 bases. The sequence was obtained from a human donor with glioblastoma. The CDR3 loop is CASSRATGEPYEQYF. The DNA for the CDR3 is TGCGCCAGCAGCCGGGCTACAGGGGAACCCTACGAGCAGTACTTC.